This T cell receptor (beta chain) was sequenced during a study of T cell changes during pregnancy in multiple sclerosis. Germline loops: CDR1 LNHNV, CDR2 YYDKDF (reference sequence). Trimming pared 1 base from V and 5 bases from J, leaving 3 bases between. This CDR3 is 12 amino acids long. Assay used: immunoSEQ multiplex PCR; TCRdb lists only in-frame clones, some missing. The table has 95,000 to 100,000 clones, about 90% seen once. This clonotype was sampled from a female donor in good health, enrolled as a control in a pregnancy study. This sequence joins TRBV15 and TRBJ2-1; D unclear. The sequences come from peripheral blood, collected after pregnancy. The DNA for the CDR3 is TGTGCCACCAGCAGAGTAAACAATGAGCAGTTCTTC. It specifies CATSRVNNEQFF.